This T cell receptor (beta chain) stems from a study of blood T cell repertoires in COVID-19. The CDR3 is 11 amino acids. Trimming took 3 bases from V and 5 from J, leaving 4 bases between them. Germline V lookup: CDR1 MDHEN, CDR2 SYDVKM. Original analysis: Quantification of nucleated cells was approximated via reference gene primer amplification. Libraries were prepared by immunoSEQ multiplex PCR; TCRdb keeps only in-frame clonotypes and omits some of them. V, J and clone size derive from that table, while D and trimming were established from the DNA sequence. The table shows roughly 150,000 clones, with around 83% occurring only once.

Input material: peripheral blood. The chain joins TRBV28 to TRBJ1-2, with D unclear. The receptor was derived from a woman between 50 and 59 years old with acute or convalescent COVID-19. This CDR3 reads CASSFRYGYTF. The CDR3 nucleotides are TGTGCCAGCAGTTTCCGGTATGGCTACACCTTC.